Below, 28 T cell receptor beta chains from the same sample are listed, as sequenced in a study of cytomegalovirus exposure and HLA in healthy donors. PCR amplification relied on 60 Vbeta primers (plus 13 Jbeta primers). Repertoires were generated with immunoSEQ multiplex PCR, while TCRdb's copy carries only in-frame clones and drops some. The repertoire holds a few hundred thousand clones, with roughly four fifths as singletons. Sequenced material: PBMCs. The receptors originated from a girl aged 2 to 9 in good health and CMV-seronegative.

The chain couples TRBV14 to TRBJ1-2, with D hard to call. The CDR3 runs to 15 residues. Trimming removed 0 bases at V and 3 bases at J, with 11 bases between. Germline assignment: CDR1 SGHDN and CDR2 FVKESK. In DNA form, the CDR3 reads TGTGCCAGCAGCCAAGATCGGCAGAGGTACTATGGCTACACCTTC. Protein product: CASSQDRQRYYGYTF.

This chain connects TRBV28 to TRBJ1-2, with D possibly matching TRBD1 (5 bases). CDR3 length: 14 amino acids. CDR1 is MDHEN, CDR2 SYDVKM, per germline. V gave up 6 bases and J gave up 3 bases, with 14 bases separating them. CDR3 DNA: TGTGCCAGCAGCTTAGGGGCAGGGCACTATGGCTACACCTTC. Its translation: CASSLGAGHYGYTF.

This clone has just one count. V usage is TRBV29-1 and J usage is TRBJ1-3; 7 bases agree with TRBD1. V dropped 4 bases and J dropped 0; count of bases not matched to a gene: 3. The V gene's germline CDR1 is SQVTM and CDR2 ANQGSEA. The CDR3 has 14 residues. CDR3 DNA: TGCAGCGTTGTGGGACAGAACTCTGGAAACACCATATATTTT. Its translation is CSVVGQNSGNTIYF.

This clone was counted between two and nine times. CDR3 in DNA: TGTGCCAGTAGTACCGGACTAGCGAACAATGAGCAGTTCTTC. It encodes CASSTGLANNEQFF. The chain has TRBV19 and TRBJ2-1, with 9 nucleotides matching TRBD2. This CDR3 is 14 amino acids long. With 4 bases clipped from V and 5 bases from J, the junction kept 3 bases outside the gene matches. The germline CDR1 and CDR2 sequences are LNHDA and SQIVND (reference sequence).

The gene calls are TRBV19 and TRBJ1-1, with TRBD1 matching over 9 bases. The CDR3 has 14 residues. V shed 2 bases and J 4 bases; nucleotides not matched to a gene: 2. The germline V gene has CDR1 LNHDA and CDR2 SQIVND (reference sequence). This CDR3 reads CASSIRTGATEAFF. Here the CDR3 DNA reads TGTGCCAGTAGTATACGGACAGGGGCCACTGAAGCTTTCTTT.

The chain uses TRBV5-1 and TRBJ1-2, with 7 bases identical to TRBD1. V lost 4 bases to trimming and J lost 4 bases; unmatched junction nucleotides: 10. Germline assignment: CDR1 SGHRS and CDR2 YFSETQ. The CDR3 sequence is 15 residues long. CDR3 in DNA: TGCGCCAGCAGCGCCCAGACAGGGTCTGGCTATGGCTACACCTTC. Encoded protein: CASSAQTGSGYGYTF.

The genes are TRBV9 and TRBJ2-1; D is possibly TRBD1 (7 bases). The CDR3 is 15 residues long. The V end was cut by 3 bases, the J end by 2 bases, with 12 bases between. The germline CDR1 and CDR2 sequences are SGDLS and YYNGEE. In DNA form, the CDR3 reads TGTGCCAGCAGCGCAGCAGGGGGGCCCTACAATGAGCAGTTCTTC. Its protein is CASSAAGGPYNEQFF.

The CDR3 is CASSPFGGATDTQYF. CDR3 in DNA: TGTGCCAGCTCACCTTTCGGGGGGGCCACAGATACGCAGTATTTT. The chain has TRBV18 and TRBJ2-3; 8 bases are a match to TRBD2. CDR1 and CDR2 (germline): KGHSH, LQKENI. The CDR3 has 15 residues. V lost 3 bases and J lost 2; bases outside the gene matches: 4.

The CDR3 protein is CASRSAGARNEQYF. The DNA of the CDR3 is TGTGCCAGCAGGTCCGCTGGGGCGCGGAACGAGCAGTACTTC. The rearrangement joins TRBV7-9 to TRBJ2-7; weak D call: TRBD1 (5 bases). The CDR3 runs to 14 residues. Germline V gene sequence: CDR1 SEHNR, CDR2 FQNEAQ (reference sequence). V lost 6 bases and J lost 5, with 17 bases in between.

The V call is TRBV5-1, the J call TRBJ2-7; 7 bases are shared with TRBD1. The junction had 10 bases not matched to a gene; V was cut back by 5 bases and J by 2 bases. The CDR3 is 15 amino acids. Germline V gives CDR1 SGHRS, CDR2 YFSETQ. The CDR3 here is CASSHITGATYEQYF. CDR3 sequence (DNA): TGCGCCAGCAGTCATATAACAGGGGCCACCTACGAGCAGTACTTC.

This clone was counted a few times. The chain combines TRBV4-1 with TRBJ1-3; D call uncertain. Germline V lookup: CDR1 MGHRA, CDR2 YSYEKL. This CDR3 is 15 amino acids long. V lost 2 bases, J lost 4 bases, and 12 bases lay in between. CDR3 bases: TGCGCCAGCAGCCAACCCGCTGTGAGAGGAAACACCATATATTTT. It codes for CASSQPAVRGNTIYF.

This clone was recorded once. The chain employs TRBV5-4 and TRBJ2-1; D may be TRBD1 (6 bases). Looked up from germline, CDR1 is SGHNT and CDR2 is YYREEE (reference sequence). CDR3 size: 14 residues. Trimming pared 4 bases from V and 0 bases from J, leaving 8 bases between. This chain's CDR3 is CASSPDSSYNEQFF. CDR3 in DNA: TGTGCCAGCAGCCCGGACAGCTCCTACAATGAGCAGTTCTTC.

The CDR3 sequence: CASSPGQGGAAFF. DNA of the CDR3: TGTGCCAGCAGTCCCGGACAAGGGGGGGCGGCTTTCTTT. The genes are TRBV6-5 and TRBJ1-1; D perhaps matches TRBD1 (6 bases). Per germline, CDR1 MNHEY and CDR2 SVGAGI. The CDR3 runs 13 residues. V lost 5 bases, J lost 11 bases, and 18 bases lay in between.

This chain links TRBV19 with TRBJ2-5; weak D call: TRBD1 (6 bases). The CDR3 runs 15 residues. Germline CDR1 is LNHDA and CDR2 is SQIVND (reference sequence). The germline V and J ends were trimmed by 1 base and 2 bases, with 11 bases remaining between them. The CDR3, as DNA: TGTGCCAGTAGTATAGGGACAGCTAATCAAGAGACCCAGTACTTC. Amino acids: CASSIGTANQETQYF.

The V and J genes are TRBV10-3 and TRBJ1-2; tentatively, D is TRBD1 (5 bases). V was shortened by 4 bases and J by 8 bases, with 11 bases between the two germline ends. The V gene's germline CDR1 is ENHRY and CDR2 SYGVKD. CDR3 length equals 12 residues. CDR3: CAISGGEGGYTF. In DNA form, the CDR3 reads TGTGCCATCAGTGGAGGGGAGGGCGGCTACACCTTC.

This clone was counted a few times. The CDR3 DNA reads as TGTGCCAGCTCCAAAACAGGGGCCCCGACCTCCTACGAGCAGTACTTC. Translated, it gives CASSKTGAPTSYEQYF. The rearrangement links TRBV18 to TRBJ2-7, with 7 bases that match TRBD1. The germline V gene encodes CDR1 KGHSH and CDR2 LQKENI. With V trimmed by 6 bases and J by 0 bases, 11 bases remained unmatched. The CDR3 has 16 amino acids. The full variable domain, in which reference TRBV18 and TRBJ2-7 provide the parts outside the CDR3, is NAGVMQNPRHLVRRRGQEARLRCSPMKGHSHVYWYRQLPEEGLKFMVYLQKENIIDESGMPKERFSAEFPKEGPSILRIQQVVRGDSAAYFCASSKTGAPTSYEQYFGPGTRLTVT.

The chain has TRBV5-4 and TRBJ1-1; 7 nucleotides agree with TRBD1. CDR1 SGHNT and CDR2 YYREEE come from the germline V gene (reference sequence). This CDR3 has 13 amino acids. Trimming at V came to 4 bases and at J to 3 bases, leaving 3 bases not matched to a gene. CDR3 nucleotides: TGTGCCAGCAGCCGCGACAGGGACACTGAAGCTTTCTTT. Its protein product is CASSRDRDTEAFF.

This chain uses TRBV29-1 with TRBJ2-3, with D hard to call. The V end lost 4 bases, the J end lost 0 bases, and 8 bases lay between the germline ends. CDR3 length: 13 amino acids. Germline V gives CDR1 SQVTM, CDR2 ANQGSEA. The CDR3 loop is CSVAQRSTDTQYF. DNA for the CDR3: TGCAGCGTTGCCCAGAGGAGCACAGATACGCAGTATTTT.

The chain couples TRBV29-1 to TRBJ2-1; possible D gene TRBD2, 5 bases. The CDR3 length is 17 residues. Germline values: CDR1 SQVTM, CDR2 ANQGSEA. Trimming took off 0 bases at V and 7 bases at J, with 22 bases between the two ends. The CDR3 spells CSVEDLEGTLSANEQFF. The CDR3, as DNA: TGCAGCGTTGAAGATCTCGAGGGAACCCTTTCGGCTAATGAGCAGTTCTTC.

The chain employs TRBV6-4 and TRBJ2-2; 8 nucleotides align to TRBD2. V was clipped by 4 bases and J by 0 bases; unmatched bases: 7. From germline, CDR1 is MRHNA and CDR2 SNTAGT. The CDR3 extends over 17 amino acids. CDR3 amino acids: CASSALAGGPNTGELFF. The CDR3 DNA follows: TGTGCCAGCAGTGCCTTGGCGGGAGGACCGAACACCGGGGAGCTGTTTTTT.

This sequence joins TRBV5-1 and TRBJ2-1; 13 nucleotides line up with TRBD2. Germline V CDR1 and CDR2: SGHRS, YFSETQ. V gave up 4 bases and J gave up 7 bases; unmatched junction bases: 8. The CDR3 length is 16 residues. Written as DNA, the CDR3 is TGCGCCAGCAGCCAACCCGGGACTAGCGGGACGAATGAGCAGTTCTTC. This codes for CASSQPGTSGTNEQFF.

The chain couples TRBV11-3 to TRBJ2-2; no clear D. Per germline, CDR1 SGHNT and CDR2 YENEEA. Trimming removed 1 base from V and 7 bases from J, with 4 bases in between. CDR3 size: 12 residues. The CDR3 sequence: CASSLADGELFF. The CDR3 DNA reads TGTGCCAGCAGCTTAGCAGACGGGGAGCTGTTTTTT.

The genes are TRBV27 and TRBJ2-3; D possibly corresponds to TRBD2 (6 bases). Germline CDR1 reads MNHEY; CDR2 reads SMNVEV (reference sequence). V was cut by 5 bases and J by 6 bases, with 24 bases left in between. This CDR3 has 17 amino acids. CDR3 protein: CASSPPGVRGGLDTQYF. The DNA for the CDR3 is TGTGCCAGCAGTCCCCCAGGAGTGCGGGGCGGTCTGGATACGCAGTATTTT.

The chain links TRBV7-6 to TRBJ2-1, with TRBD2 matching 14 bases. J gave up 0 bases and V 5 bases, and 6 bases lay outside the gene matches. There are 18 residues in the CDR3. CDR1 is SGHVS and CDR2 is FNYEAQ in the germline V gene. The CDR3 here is CASSPGTSGSTSYNEQFF. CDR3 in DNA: TGTGCCAGCAGCCCCGGGACTAGCGGGAGCACCTCCTACAATGAGCAGTTCTTC.

CDR3 protein: CASSEASSEQFF. CDR3 in DNA: TGTGCCAGCAGTGAAGCCTCAAGCGAGCAGTTCTTC. The chain joins TRBV6-1 to TRBJ2-1; D is undetermined. The CDR3 runs 12 residues. Between the trimmed V and J ends, which lost 0 bases and 10 bases, there was a span of 7 bases. CDR1 MNHNS and CDR2 SASEGT come from the germline V gene.

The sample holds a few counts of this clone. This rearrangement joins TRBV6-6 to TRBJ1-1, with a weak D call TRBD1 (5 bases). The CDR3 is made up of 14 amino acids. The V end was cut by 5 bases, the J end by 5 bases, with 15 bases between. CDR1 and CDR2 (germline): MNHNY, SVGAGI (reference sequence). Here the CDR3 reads CASSPQGGGTEAFF. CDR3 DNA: TGTGCCAGCAGTCCCCAGGGTGGGGGGACTGAAGCTTTCTTT.

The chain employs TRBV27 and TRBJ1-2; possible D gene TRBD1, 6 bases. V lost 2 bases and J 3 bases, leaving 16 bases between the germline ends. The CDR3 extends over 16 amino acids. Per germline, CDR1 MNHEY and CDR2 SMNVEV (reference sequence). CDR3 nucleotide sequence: TGTGCCAGCAGTTTACGGGGGGGCTCCGCCGACTATGGCTACACCTTC. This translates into CASSLRGGSADYGYTF.

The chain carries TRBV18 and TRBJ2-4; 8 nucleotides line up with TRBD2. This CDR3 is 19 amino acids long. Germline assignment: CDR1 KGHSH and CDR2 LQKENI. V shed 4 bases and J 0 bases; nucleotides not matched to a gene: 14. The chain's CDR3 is CASSQTGILAELAKNIQYF. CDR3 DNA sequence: TGTGCCAGCTCACAAACAGGAATACTAGCGGAATTAGCCAAAAACATTCAGTACTTC.